This T cell receptor beta chain was retrieved from a study of blood T cell repertoires in COVID-19. In the study overall: Samples came from the United States, Italy and Spain, spanning acute and convalescent COVID-19. The analysed material was cDNA or gDNA that came from T cells, B-cell-depleted T cells, or PBMCs.

This clone was detected only once. This table comes from immunoSEQ multiplex PCR, and its TCRdb copy is limited to in-frame clones, with some not included. This table holds 95,000 to 120,000 clones, over 75% found once. Germline CDR1 reads LGHDT; CDR2 reads YNNKEL (reference sequence). With 0 bases clipped from V and 4 bases from J, the junction kept 7 bases outside the gene matches. The CDR3 is 16 amino acids. This receptor was obtained from a woman in her seventies with acute or convalescent COVID-19. The chain carries TRBV3-1 (or the pseudogene TRBV3-2) and TRBJ2-3; TRBD2 agrees at 7 bases. The sample consisted of peripheral blood. This CDR3 reads CASSQDLGSGADTQYF. CDR3 in DNA: TGTGCCAGCAGCCAAGATCTTGGGAGCGGGGCAGATACGCAGTATTTT.